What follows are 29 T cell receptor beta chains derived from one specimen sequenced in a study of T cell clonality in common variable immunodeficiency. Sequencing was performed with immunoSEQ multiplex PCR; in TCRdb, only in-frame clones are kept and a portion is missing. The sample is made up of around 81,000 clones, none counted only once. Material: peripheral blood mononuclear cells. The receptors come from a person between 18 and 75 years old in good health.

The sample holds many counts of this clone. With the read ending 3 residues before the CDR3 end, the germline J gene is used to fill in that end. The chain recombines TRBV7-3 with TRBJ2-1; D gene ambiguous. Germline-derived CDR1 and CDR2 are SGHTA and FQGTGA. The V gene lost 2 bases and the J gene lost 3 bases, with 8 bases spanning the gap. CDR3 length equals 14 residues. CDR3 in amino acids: CASSLDNYYNEQFF. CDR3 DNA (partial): TGTGCCAGCAGCTTAGATAACTACTACAATGAG.

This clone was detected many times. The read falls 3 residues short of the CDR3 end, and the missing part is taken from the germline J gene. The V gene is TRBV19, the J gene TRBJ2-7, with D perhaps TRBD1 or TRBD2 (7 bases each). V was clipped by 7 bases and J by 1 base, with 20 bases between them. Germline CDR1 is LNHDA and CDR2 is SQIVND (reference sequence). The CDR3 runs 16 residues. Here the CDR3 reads CASKGADGRDSYEQYF. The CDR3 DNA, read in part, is TGTGCCAGTAAGGGGGCCGATGGGAGGGATTCCTACGAG.

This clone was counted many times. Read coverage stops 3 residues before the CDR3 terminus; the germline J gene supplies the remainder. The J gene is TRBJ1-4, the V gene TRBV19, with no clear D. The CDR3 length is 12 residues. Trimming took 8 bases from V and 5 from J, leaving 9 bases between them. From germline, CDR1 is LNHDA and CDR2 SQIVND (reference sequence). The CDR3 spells CASRERNEKLFF. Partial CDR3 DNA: TGTGCCAGTCGCGAGCGGAATGAAAAA.

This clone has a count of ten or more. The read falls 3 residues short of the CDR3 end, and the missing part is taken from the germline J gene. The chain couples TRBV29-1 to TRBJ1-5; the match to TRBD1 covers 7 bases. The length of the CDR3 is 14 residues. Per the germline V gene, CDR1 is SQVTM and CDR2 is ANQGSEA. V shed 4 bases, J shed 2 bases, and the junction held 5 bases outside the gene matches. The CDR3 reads CSVVQGNGNQPQHF. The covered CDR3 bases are TGCAGCGTTGTACAGGGGAACGGCAATCAGCCC.

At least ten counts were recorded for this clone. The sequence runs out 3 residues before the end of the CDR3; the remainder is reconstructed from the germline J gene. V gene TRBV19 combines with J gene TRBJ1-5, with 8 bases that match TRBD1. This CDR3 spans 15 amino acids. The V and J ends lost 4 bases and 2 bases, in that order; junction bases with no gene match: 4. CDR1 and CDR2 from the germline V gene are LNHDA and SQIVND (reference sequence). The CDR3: CASSTGQGGNQPQHF. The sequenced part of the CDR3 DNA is TGTGCCAGTAGTACTGGACAGGGAGGCAATCAGCCC.

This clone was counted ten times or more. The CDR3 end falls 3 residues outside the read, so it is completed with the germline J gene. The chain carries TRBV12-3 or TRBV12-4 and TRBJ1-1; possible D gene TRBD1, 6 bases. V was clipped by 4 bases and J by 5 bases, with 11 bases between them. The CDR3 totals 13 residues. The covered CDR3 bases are TGTGCCAGCAGTTACAGGGAAGGTACTGAA. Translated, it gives CASSYREGTE. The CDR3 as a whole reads CASSYREGTEAFF.

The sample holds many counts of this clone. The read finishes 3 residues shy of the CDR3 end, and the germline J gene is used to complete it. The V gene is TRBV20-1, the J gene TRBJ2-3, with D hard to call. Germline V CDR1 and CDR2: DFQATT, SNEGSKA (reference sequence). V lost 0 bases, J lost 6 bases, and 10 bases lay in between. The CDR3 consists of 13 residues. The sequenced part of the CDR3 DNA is TGCAGTGCTAGAGACGCTAGTTTGGATACG. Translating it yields CSARDASLDT. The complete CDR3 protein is CSARDASLDTQYF.

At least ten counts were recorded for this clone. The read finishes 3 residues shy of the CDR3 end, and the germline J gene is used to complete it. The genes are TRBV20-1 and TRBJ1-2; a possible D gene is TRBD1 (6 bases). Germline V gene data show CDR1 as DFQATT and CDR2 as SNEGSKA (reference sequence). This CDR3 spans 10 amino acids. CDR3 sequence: CSAAGDGYTF. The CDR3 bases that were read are TGCAGTGCTGCAGGGGACGGC.

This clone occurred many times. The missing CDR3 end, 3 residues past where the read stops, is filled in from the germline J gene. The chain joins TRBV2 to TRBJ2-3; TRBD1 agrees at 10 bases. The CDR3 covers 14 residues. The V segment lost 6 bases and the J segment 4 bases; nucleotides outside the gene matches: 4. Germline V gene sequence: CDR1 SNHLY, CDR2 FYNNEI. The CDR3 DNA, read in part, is TGTGCCAGCAGGGGACAGGGGATTTCAGATACG. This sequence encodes CASRGQGISDT. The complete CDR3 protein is CASRGQGISDTQYF. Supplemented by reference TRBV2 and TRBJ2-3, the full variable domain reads EPEVTQTPSHQVTQMGQEVILRCVPISNHLYFYWYRQILGQKVEFLVSFYNNEISEKSEIFDDQFSVERPDGSNFTLKIRSTKLEDSAMYFCASRGQGISDTQYFGPGTRLTVL.

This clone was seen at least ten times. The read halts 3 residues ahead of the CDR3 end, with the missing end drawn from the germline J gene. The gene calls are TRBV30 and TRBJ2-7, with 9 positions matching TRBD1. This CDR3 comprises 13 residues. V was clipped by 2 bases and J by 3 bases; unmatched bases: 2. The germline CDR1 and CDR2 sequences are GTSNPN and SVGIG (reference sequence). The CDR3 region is CAWSKGQGYEQYF. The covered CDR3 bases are TGTGCCTGGAGTAAGGGACAGGGCTACGAG.

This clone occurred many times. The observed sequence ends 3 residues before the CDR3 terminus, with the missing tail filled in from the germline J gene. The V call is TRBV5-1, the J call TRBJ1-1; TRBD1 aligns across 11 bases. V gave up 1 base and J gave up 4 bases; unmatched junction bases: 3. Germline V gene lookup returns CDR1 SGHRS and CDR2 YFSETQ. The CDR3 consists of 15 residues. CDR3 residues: CASSLPGQGVTEAFF. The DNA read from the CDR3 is TGCGCCAGCAGCTTGCCGGGACAGGGGGTCACTGAA.

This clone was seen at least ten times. The sequenced part of the CDR3 DNA is TGTGCCAGCTCACCACAGCCGGGACTCAAGAACACTGAA. Encoded protein: CASSPQPGLKNTE. The full-length CDR3 reads as CASSPQPGLKNTEAFF. The genes are TRBV18 and TRBJ1-1; the D gene is possibly TRBD1 (5 bases). With the read ending 3 residues before the CDR3 end, the germline J gene is used to fill in that end. The ends were cut back, 1 base at V and 1 base at J, with 13 bases in the middle. This CDR3 contains 16 residues. Germline loops: CDR1 KGHSH, CDR2 LQKENI.

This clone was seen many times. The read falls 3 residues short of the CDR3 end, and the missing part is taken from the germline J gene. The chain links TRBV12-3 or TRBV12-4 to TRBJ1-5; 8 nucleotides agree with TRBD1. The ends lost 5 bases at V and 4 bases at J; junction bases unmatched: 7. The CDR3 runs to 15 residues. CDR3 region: CASSVGRQGNQPQHF. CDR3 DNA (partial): TGTGCCAGCAGTGTGGGTCGACAGGGGAATCAGCCC.

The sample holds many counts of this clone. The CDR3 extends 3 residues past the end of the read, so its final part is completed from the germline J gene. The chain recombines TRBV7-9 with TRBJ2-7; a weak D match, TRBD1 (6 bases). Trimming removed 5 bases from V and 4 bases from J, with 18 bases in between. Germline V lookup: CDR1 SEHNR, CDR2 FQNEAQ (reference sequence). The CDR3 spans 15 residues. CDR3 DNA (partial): TGTGCCAGCAGCCCTCAGGGGATTCTCCGGTACGAG. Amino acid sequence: CASSPQGILRYE. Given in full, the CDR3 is CASSPQGILRYEQYF.

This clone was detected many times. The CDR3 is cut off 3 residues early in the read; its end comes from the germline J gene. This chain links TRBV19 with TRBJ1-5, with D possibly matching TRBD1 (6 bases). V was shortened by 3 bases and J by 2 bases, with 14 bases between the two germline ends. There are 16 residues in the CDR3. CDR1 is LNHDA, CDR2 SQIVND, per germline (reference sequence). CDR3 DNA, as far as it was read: TGTGCCAGTAGTATCCCCCTTCGACAGGGCAATCAGCCC. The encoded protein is CASSIPLRQGNQP. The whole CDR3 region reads CASSIPLRQGNQPQHF. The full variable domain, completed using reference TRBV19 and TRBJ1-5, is DGGITQSPKYLFRKEGQNVTLSCEQNLNHDAMYWYRQDPGQGLRLIYYSQIVNDFQKGDIAEGYSVSREKKESFPLTVTSAQKNPTAFYLCASSIPLRQGNQPQHFGDGTRLSIL.

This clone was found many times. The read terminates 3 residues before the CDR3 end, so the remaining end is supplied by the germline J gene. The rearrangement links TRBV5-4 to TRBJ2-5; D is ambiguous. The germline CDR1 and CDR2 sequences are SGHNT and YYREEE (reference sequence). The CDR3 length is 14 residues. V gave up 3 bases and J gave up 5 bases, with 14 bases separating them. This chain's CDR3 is CASSSSLAMETQYF. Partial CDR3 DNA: TGTGCCAGCAGCTCATCTCTTGCGATGGAGACC.

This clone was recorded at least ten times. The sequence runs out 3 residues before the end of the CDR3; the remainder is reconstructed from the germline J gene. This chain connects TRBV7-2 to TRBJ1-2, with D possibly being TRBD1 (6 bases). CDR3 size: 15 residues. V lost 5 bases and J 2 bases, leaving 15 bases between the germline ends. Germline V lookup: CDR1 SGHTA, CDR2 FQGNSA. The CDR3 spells CASSIQGSKNYGYTF. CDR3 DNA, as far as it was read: TGTGCCAGCAGCATACAGGGTTCGAAAAACTATGGC.

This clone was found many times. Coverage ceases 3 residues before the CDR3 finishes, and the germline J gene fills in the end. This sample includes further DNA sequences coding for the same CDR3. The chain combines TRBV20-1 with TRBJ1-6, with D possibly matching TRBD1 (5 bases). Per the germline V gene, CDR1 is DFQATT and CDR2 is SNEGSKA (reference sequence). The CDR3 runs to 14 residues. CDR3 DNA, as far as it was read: TGCAGTGCTAGGGGCGGAGGGGCAAGGTGGCCC. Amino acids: CSARGGGARWP. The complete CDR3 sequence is CSARGGGARWPLHF.

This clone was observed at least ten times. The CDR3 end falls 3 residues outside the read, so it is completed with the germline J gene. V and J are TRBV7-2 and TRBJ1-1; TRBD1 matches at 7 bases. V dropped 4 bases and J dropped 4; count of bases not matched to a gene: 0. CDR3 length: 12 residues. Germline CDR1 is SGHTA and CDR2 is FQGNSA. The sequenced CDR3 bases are TGTGCCAGCAGCTCAGGGGGCACTGAA. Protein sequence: CASSSGGTE. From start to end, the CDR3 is CASSSGGTEAFF.

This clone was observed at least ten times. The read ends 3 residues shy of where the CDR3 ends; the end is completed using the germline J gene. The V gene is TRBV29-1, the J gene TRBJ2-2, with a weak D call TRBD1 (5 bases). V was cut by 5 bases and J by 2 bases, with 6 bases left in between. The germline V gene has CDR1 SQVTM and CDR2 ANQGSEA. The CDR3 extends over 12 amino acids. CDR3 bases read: TGCAGCGTTAGGGGAAACACCGGGGAG. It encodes CSVRGNTGE. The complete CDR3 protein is CSVRGNTGELFF.

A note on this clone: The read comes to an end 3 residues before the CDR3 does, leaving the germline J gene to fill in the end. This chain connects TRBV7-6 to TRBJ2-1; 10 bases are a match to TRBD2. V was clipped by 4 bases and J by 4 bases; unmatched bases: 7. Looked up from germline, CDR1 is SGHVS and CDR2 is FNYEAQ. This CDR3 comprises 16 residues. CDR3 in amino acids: CASSSLAGGGYNEQFF. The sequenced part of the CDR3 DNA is TGTGCCAGCAGCTCGTTAGCGGGAGGAGGTTACAATGAG.

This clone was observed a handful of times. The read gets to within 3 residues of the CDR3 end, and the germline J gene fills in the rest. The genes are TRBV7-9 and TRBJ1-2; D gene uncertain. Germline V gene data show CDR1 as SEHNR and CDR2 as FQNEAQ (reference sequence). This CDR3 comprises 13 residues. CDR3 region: CASKSLVDDDYTF. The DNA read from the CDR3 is TGTGCCAGCAAGAGTCTAGTCGACGATGAC.

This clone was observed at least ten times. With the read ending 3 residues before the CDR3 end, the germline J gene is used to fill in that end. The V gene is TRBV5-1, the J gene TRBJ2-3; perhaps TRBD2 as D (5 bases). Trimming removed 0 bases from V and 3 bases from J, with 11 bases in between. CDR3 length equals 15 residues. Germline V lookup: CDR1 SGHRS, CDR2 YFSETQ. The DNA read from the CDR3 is TGCGCCAGCAGCTTGGTATTCGGGGAGACAGATACG. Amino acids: CASSLVFGETDT. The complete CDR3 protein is CASSLVFGETDTQYF.

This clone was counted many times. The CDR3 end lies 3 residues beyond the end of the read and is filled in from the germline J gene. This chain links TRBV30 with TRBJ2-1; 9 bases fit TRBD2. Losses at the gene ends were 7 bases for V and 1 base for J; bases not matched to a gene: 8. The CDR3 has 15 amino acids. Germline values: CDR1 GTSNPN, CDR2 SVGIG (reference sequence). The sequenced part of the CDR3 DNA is TGTGCCTCCGACAATAGCGGGAGATCCTACAATGAG. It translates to CASDNSGRSYNE. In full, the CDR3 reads CASDNSGRSYNEQFF.

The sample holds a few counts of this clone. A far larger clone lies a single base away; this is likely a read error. CDR3 in amino acids: CASSYSRVQEPQHF. The CDR3 bases that were read are TGTGCCAGCAGTTACTCGAGGGTCCAAGAGCCC. The chain couples TRBV6-2 or TRBV6-3 to TRBJ1-5, with unresolved D. The CDR3 end lies 3 residues beyond the end of the read and is filled in from the germline J gene. The V end lost 0 bases, the J end lost 8 bases, and 11 bases lay between the germline ends. Germline V gene lookup returns CDR1 MNHEY and CDR2 SVGEGT. This CDR3 has 14 residues.

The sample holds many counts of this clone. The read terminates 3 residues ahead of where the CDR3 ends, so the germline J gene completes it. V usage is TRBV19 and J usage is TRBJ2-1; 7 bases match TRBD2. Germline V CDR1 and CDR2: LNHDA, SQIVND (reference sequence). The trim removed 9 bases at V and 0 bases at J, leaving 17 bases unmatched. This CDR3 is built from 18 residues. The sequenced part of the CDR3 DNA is TGTGCCAGCTCACACCTAGACCCTAGCGGAAGCTCCTACAATGAG. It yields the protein CASSHLDPSGSSYNE. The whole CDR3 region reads CASSHLDPSGSSYNEQFF.

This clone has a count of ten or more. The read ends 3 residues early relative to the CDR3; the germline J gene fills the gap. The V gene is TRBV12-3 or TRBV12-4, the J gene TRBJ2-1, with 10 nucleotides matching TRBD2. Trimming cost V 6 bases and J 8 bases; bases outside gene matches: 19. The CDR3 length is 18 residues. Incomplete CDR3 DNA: TGTGCCAGCAGCCCCACGGTTGTTCTCGGACTAGCGGCGGATGAG. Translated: CASSPTVVLGLAADE. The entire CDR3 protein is CASSPTVVLGLAADEQFF.

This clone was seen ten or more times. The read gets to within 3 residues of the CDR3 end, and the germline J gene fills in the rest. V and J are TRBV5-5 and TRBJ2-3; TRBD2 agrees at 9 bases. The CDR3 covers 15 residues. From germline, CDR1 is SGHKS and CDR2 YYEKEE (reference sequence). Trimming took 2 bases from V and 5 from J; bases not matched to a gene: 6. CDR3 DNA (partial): TGTGCCAGCAGCTTAACTAGCGGGTGGGGAGATACG. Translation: CASSLTSGWGDT. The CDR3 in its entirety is CASSLTSGWGDTQYF. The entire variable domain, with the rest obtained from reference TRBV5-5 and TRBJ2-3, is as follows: DAGVTQSPTHLIKTRGQQVTLRCSPISGHKSVSWYQQVLGQGPQFIFQYYEKEERGRGNFPDRFSARQFPNYSSELNVNALLLGDSALYLCASSLTSGWGDTQYFGPGTRLTVL.

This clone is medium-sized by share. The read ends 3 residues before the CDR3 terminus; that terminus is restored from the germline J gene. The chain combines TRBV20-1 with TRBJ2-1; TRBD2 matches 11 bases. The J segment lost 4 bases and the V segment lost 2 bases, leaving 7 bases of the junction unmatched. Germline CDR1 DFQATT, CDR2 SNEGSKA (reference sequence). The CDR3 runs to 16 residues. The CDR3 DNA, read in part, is TGCAGTGCTAGACCCCCGACTAGCGGGGATTACAATGAG. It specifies CSARPPTSGDYNE. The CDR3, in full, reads CSARPPTSGDYNEQFF.